This TCR beta chain was obtained from a study of T cells in Graves' hyperthyroidism and ophthalmopathy. Per the germline V gene, CDR1 is MNHEY and CDR2 is SVGAGI. The CDR3 covers 15 residues. Between the trimmed V and J ends, which lost 0 bases and 8 bases, there was a span of 16 bases. This clonotype was counted a few times. Any patient presenting with uncontrolled infection, other autoimmune disease, pregnancy or lactation was left out. Amplification targeted TCR beta CDR3 regions from RNA transcripts. The TCR CDR3 first-round RT-PCR relied on the HTBI primer set. TCRdb passed the multiplex PCR reads through MiXCR, listing each CDR3 protein once. The sample yields around 600,000 distinct CDR3 sequences, around 16% seen once.

The chain employs TRBV6-5 and TRBJ1-2, with D possibly TRBD1 on 5 matching bases. Sequenced: blood. This receptor was identified in a woman between 35 and 50 years old with Graves' ophthalmopathy. The CDR3 is CASSYSLDSGLGYTF. The CDR3 region has the DNA TGTGCCAGCAGTTACTCTCTGGACTCGGGGCTCGGCTACACCTTC.